The 14 T cell receptor beta chains below come from one sample, sequenced in a study of glioma-infiltrating T cells after dendritic cell vaccination. The time point here: after dendritic cell vaccination, including at tumor progression/relapse. Data came from immunoSEQ multiplex PCR; TCRdb stores just in-frame clones and leaves some out. The top ten clones hold around 2.4% of a sample with roughly 80,000 clones, around nine tenths of them seen once. The sequencing used blood, collected after dendritic cell vaccination. The receptors here all came from a human donor with glioblastoma.

The rearrangement joins TRBV18 to TRBJ1-6; 10 nucleotides agree with TRBD1. CDR1 and CDR2 (germline): KGHSH, LQKENI. The CDR3 has 17 residues. V lost 3 bases and J lost 9; bases outside the gene matches: 11. CDR3 protein: CASSPQDRGSVSSPLHF. The CDR3 coding sequence is TGTGCCAGCTCACCTCAGGACAGGGGGTCTGTAAGTTCACCCCTCCACTTT.

The chain has TRBV27 and TRBJ2-7, with D perhaps matching TRBD1 (6 bases). CDR1 MNHEY and CDR2 SMNVEV come from the germline V gene (reference sequence). Trimming left V 2 bases short and J 7 bases short, with 12 bases between. The CDR3 totals 13 residues. In nucleotides, the CDR3 is TGTGCCAGCAGTTTACAGGGGCCGTGGGAGCAGTACTTC. It translates to CASSLQGPWEQYF.

This chain connects TRBV5-4 to TRBJ1-1; 7 nucleotides align to TRBD1. The CDR3 spans 15 residues. J lost 1 base, V lost 0 bases, and 3 bases had no gene match. From germline, CDR1 is SGHNT and CDR2 YYREEE (reference sequence). DNA of the CDR3: TGTGCCAGCAGCTTGGTAGGGGGCACGAACACTGAAGCTTTCTTT. This codes for CASSLVGGTNTEAFF.

This chain links TRBV5-1 with TRBJ1-2, with 9 bases matching TRBD1. This CDR3 region has 15 residues. Germline V gene sequence: CDR1 SGHRS, CDR2 YFSETQ. The ends lost 5 bases at V and 2 bases at J; junction bases unmatched: 7. The CDR3 is CASRQIGTGNYGYTF. CDR3 nucleotide sequence: TGCGCCAGCAGACAGATCGGGACAGGGAACTATGGCTACACCTTC.

This chain joins TRBV10-1 and TRBJ1-5; unclear D gene. Deletions cut 2 bases from V and 7 bases from J, with 9 bases between. This CDR3 is built from 13 residues. Germline V gene data show CDR1 as WNHNN and CDR2 as SYGVQD (reference sequence). Here the CDR3 reads CASSEATAQPQHF. In DNA form, the CDR3 reads TGCGCCAGCAGTGAGGCCACAGCCCAGCCCCAGCATTTT.

V gene TRBV6-6 combines with J gene TRBJ1-2; 8 bases align to TRBD1. Trimming cost V 5 bases and J 8 bases; bases outside gene matches: 7. The CDR3 runs 13 residues. In germline, CDR1 is MNHNY, CDR2 SVGAGI (reference sequence). This CDR3 is CASSPQGARGYTF. CDR3 bases: TGTGCCAGCAGTCCTCAGGGGGCGCGGGGCTACACCTTC.

In its sample, this clone was seen a few times. The chain has TRBV18 and TRBJ2-7; D remains unclear. In germline, CDR1 is KGHSH, CDR2 LQKENI. The germline V and J ends were trimmed by 6 bases and 5 bases, with 11 bases remaining between them. The CDR3 is 12 amino acids. The CDR3, as DNA: TGTGCCAGCTCTCCCTCTTCGGACGAGCAGTACTTC. Encoded protein: CASSPSSDEQYF.

This chain uses TRBV5-4 with TRBJ2-5; maybe TRBD1 (5 bases). V lost 4 bases, J lost 2 bases, and 9 bases lay in between. The CDR3 has 13 amino acids. Germline V gene lookup returns CDR1 SGHNT and CDR2 YYREEE (reference sequence). CDR3: CASSLGQQETQYF. CDR3 sequence (DNA): TGTGCCAGCAGCCTGGGGCAGCAAGAGACCCAGTACTTC.

The rearrangement links TRBV9 to TRBJ2-7, with 8 nucleotides matching TRBD2. The trim removed 4 bases at V and 3 bases at J, leaving 6 bases unmatched. The CDR3 runs to 14 residues. The germline gives CDR1 SGDLS, CDR2 YYNGEE. The CDR3 sequence is CASSRSGTSYEQYF. CDR3 DNA sequence: TGTGCCAGCAGCCGCTCCGGGACTAGCTACGAGCAGTACTTC.

V is TRBV2 and J is TRBJ2-5; 8 nucleotides agree with TRBD2. The CDR3 is made up of 17 amino acids. Per the germline V gene, CDR1 is SNHLY and CDR2 is FYNNEI. With V trimmed by 0 bases and J by 1 base, 7 bases remained unmatched. Here the CDR3 DNA reads TGTGCCAGCAGTGAAGCGGAAGTCGGGGGGGGCCAAGAGACCCAGTACTTC. Encoded protein: CASSEAEVGGGQETQYF.

The chain is built from TRBV2 and TRBJ2-1; 8 positions match TRBD2. J gave up 3 bases and V 6 bases, and 4 bases lay outside the gene matches. There are 14 residues in the CDR3. Germline loops: CDR1 SNHLY, CDR2 FYNNEI. The CDR3, as DNA: TGTGCCAGCAGCCCAGGGACTAGCTACAATGAGCAGTTCTTC. Residues: CASSPGTSYNEQFF.

The chain combines TRBV29-1 with TRBJ2-5; weak D call: TRBD2 (5 bases). The J call is uncertain, as TRBJ2-7 better fits the DNA end. Per the germline V gene, CDR1 is SQVTM and CDR2 is ANQGSEA. This CDR3 has 12 residues. The CDR3 loop is CSVAGPSYEQYF. The CDR3, as DNA: TGCAGCGTCGCGGGTCCTTCCTACGAGCAGTACTTC.

Turning to this clone: In the same sample, other DNA sequences code for this CDR3. The V call is TRBV6-5, the J call TRBJ1-2; D possibly corresponds to TRBD1 (6 bases). CDR3 length: 14 amino acids. The V end was cut by 0 bases, the J end by 2 bases, with 7 bases between. Per germline, CDR1 MNHEY and CDR2 SVGAGI. The CDR3 loop is CASSYSRGNYGYTF. CDR3 nucleotides: TGTGCCAGCAGTTACTCGAGGGGGAACTATGGCTACACCTTC.

The rearrangement links TRBV11-2 to TRBJ1-1; TRBD1 might be the D (5 bases). CDR3 length equals 13 residues. CDR1 and CDR2 (germline): SGHAT, FQNNGV. Trimming cost V 4 bases and J 3 bases, with 9 bases left between them. The chain's CDR3 is CASSYEGDTEAFF. Written as DNA, the CDR3 is TGTGCCAGCAGCTACGAAGGGGACACTGAAGCTTTCTTT.